What follows are 29 T cell receptor beta chains derived from one specimen sequenced in a study of cytomegalovirus exposure and HLA in healthy donors. Researchers ran the PCR with 60 Vbeta and 13 Jbeta primers. Generated by immunoSEQ multiplex PCR, the TCRdb table keeps only in-frame clones and is missing some. Here the sample spans some 160,000 clones, 75% to 80% being singletons. Sample: PBMCs. These receptors were collected from a woman aged 25 to 39 in good health and CMV-seronegative.

The rearrangement uses TRBV18 and TRBJ1-4; 7 bases match TRBD1. This CDR3 is built from 16 residues. Germline V gene data show CDR1 as KGHSH and CDR2 as LQKENI. Trimming removed 4 bases from V and 1 base from J; junction bases left unmatched: 6. The CDR3 DNA reads as TGTGCCAGCTCACTAGGGACAGCTGGAACTAATGAAAAACTGTTTTTT. As protein: CASSLGTAGTNEKLFF.

This sequence joins TRBV6-5 and TRBJ1-1, with D hard to call. The CDR3 covers 13 residues. CDR1 is MNHEY, CDR2 SVGAGI, per germline. V was trimmed by 2 bases and J by 5 bases, leaving 9 bases between them. DNA of the CDR3: TGTGCCAGCAGTTACAACAGAGGGACTGAAGCTTTCTTT. Its translation: CASSYNRGTEAFF.

This chain links TRBV19 with TRBJ1-6, with D perhaps TRBD1 (6 bases). The CDR3 spans 15 residues. Germline CDR1 is LNHDA and CDR2 is SQIVND (reference sequence). V was pared by 4 bases and J by 8 bases, with 15 bases between. This CDR3 is CASSTGALLYSPLHF. CDR3 in DNA: TGTGCCAGTAGTACAGGGGCACTGTTGTATTCACCCCTCCACTTT.

The rearrangement joins TRBV25-1 to TRBJ1-2, with a possible D match to TRBD1 (6 bases). Trimming pared 2 bases from V and 4 bases from J, leaving 14 bases between. Per the germline V gene, CDR1 is MGHDK and CDR2 is SYGVNS. This CDR3 is built from 15 residues. The chain's CDR3 is CASSELGGESYGYTF. CDR3 DNA: TGTGCCAGCAGTGAACTTGGGGGCGAGAGCTATGGCTACACCTTC.

For the CDR3, the DNA is TGTGCCAGCAGCCACGGCCGAGGGGGAGAGCAGTACTTC. Translating gives CASSHGRGGEQYF. The V and J genes are TRBV7-9 and TRBJ2-7; tentatively, D is TRBD1 (6 bases). Germline V gene sequence: CDR1 SEHNR, CDR2 FQNEAQ (reference sequence). CDR3 length: 13 amino acids. V gave up 5 bases and J gave up 7 bases, with 15 bases separating them.

This clone was counted a few times. The CDR3 DNA reads TGTGCCATCAGTCCCGGGACTACGTCCTACAATGAGCAGTTCTTC. It codes for CAISPGTTSYNEQFF. The chain couples TRBV10-3 to TRBJ2-1; 7 bases align to TRBD2. Looked up from germline, CDR1 is ENHRY and CDR2 is SYGVKD. This CDR3 region has 15 residues. The junction had 5 bases not matched to a gene; V was cut back by 5 bases and J by 1 base.

The chain joins TRBV11-2 to TRBJ2-7; a possible D gene is TRBD1 (6 bases). The CDR3 has 14 amino acids. The V gene's germline CDR1 is SGHAT and CDR2 FQNNGV. Trimming removed 5 bases from V and 0 bases from J, with 11 bases in between. Here the CDR3 reads CASSLTGNSYEQYF. CDR3 nucleotides: TGTGCCAGCAGCCTGACAGGAAACTCCTACGAGCAGTACTTC. Variable domain in full (rest from reference TRBV11-2 and TRBJ2-7): EAGVAQSPRYKIIEKRQSVAFWCNPISGHATLYWYQQILGQGPKLLIQFQNNGVVDDSQLPKDRFSAERLKGVDSTLKIQPAKLEDSAVYLCASSLTGNSYEQYFGPGTRLTVT.

This clone was seen only a few times. The rearrangement links TRBV6-1 to TRBJ2-1; 11 nucleotides match TRBD1. The CDR3 has 16 residues. Trimming removed 0 bases from V and 8 bases from J; junction bases left unmatched: 6. Germline-derived CDR1 and CDR2 are MNHNS and SASEGT. CDR3 region: CASSEAEGTGGDEQFF. The CDR3 coding sequence is TGTGCCAGCAGTGAAGCTGAAGGGACAGGGGGGGATGAGCAGTTCTTC.

DNA of the CDR3: TGTGCCATCAGTGCGGTTCCGAACACTGAAGCTTTCTTT. Translating gives CAISAVPNTEAFF. The chain carries TRBV10-3 and TRBJ1-1; unclear D gene. The V gene's germline CDR1 is ENHRY and CDR2 SYGVKD. V was shortened by 4 bases and J by 1 base, with 7 bases between the two germline ends. The CDR3 totals 13 residues.

V gene TRBV11-2 combines with J gene TRBJ1-4; no clear D gene. Germline CDR1 and CDR2: SGHAT and FQNNGV. The V end lost 2 bases, the J end lost 7 bases, and 17 bases lay between the germline ends. The CDR3 extends over 16 amino acids. CDR3 in DNA: TGTGCCAGCAGCTTAACCCGGCAGGTGTACGGTGAAAAACTGTTTTTT. Its protein product is CASSLTRQVYGEKLFF.

The V and J genes are TRBV30 and TRBJ2-1, with D possibly matching TRBD1 (6 bases). Deletions cut 7 bases from V and 4 bases from J, with 20 bases between. CDR1 GTSNPN and CDR2 SVGIG come from the germline V gene (reference sequence). The CDR3 covers 15 residues. CDR3 region: CASYFTGRGYNEQFF. The CDR3 nucleotides read TGTGCCTCCTATTTTACAGGGAGAGGTTACAATGAGCAGTTCTTC.

The J gene is TRBJ1-2, the V gene TRBV2; the D is unclear. Trimming cost V 3 bases and J 5 bases, with 10 bases left between them. The CDR3 has 13 amino acids. The V gene's germline CDR1 is SNHLY and CDR2 FYNNEI. For the CDR3, the DNA is TGTGCCAGCAGTGATTCGGGAGTTTATGGCTACACCTTC. Protein: CASSDSGVYGYTF. Filled out from reference TRBV2 and TRBJ1-2, the complete variable domain reads EPEVTQTPSHQVTQMGQEVILRCVPISNHLYFYWYRQILGQKVEFLVSFYNNEISEKSEIFDDQFSVERPDGSNFTLKIRSTKLEDSAMYFCASSDSGVYGYTFGSGTRLTVV.

The V call is TRBV7-2, the J call TRBJ2-3; TRBD1 agrees at 10 bases. This CDR3 has 15 residues. Germline V lookup: CDR1 SGHTA, CDR2 FQGNSA. Trimming at V came to 5 bases and at J to 1 base, leaving 3 bases not matched to a gene. CDR3 protein: CASSIDRGRTDTQYF. CDR3 DNA sequence: TGTGCCAGCAGCATCGACAGGGGGCGCACAGATACGCAGTATTTT.

The CDR3 reads CASSREGNYGYTF. The CDR3 DNA sequence: TGCGCCAGCAGCAGGGAGGGCAACTATGGCTACACCTTC. V gene TRBV5-1 combines with J gene TRBJ1-2; D gene unclear. Germline V gene sequence: CDR1 SGHRS, CDR2 YFSETQ. The V end lost 4 bases, the J end lost 2 bases, and 9 bases lay between the germline ends. The CDR3 sequence is 13 residues long.

The chain joins TRBV4-3 to TRBJ1-1; TRBD1 matches at 9 bases. V dropped 3 bases and J dropped 5; count of bases not matched to a gene: 4. Per the germline V gene, CDR1 is LGHNA and CDR2 is YSLEER. The CDR3 length is 14 residues. The CDR3 DNA reads as TGCGCCAGCAGCCACCCGGACAGGGGAACTGAAGCTTTCTTT. It encodes CASSHPDRGTEAFF.

This chain links TRBV7-2 with TRBJ1-2; the D is unclear. The CDR3 length is 14 residues. CDR1 and CDR2 (germline): SGHTA, FQGNSA. V dropped 1 base and J dropped 1 base, with 7 bases sitting between them. CDR3 amino acids: CASSLVGSNYGYTF. The CDR3 DNA follows: TGTGCCAGCAGCTTAGTTGGCAGTAACTATGGCTACACCTTC.

The CDR3 DNA reads TGTGCCAGCAGCTTAAAGAGGGAGACCCAGTACTTC. The encoded protein is CASSLKRETQYF. This rearrangement joins TRBV7-2 to TRBJ2-5; D is ambiguous. The CDR3 runs to 12 residues. The germline V and J ends were trimmed by 2 bases and 5 bases, with 6 bases remaining between them. The V gene's germline CDR1 is SGHTA and CDR2 FQGNSA.

This chain connects TRBV5-1 to TRBJ1-1; unclear D gene. The CDR3 length is 14 residues. V was shortened by 4 bases and J by 1 base, with 11 bases between the two germline ends. Germline-derived CDR1 and CDR2 are SGHRS and YFSETQ. Here the CDR3 reads CASSRRAGNTEAFF. The DNA for the CDR3 is TGCGCCAGCAGCCGCCGGGCGGGGAACACTGAAGCTTTCTTT.

The chain is built from TRBV5-4 and TRBJ2-1; D is perhaps TRBD2 (7 bases). Germline V lookup: CDR1 SGHNT, CDR2 YYREEE (reference sequence). Between the trimmed V and J ends, which lost 0 bases and 9 bases, there was a span of 13 bases. This CDR3 is built from 14 residues. The CDR3 loop is CASSLVPGEGEQFF. DNA for the CDR3: TGTGCCAGCAGCTTGGTGCCAGGGGAGGGTGAGCAGTTCTTC.

This clone was observed a few times. The rearrangement links TRBV30 to TRBJ1-5, with D possibly TRBD1 on 6 matching bases. This CDR3 contains 16 residues. Trimming removed 2 bases at V and 8 bases at J, with 22 bases between. Germline V gene sequence: CDR1 GTSNPN, CDR2 SVGIG (reference sequence). In DNA, the CDR3 is TGTGCCTGGAGTACACATCCCGGGACACCAAGTAAGCCCCAGCATTTT. It specifies CAWSTHPGTPSKPQHF.

The rearrangement uses TRBV29-1 and TRBJ1-2, with TRBD1 matching over 10 bases. Germline CDR1 reads SQVTM; CDR2 reads ANQGSEA. This CDR3 region has 16 residues. With 6 bases clipped from V and 1 base from J, the junction kept 11 bases outside the gene matches. The CDR3 is CSVLRDRGIVNYGYTF. The CDR3 nucleotides are TGCAGCGTCCTTCGGGACAGGGGAATTGTTAACTATGGCTACACCTTC. Full variable domain (remainder filled in from reference TRBV29-1 and TRBJ1-2): SAVISQKPSRDICQRGTSLTIQCQVDSQVTMMFWYRQQPGQSLTLIATANQGSEATYESGFVIDKFPISRPNLTFSTLTVSNMSPEDSSIYLCSVLRDRGIVNYGYTFGSGTRLTVV.

J is TRBJ2-1 and V is TRBV5-1; 11 bases are shared with TRBD2. This CDR3 is built from 16 residues. The V and J ends lost 2 bases and 8 bases, in that order; junction bases with no gene match: 9. CDR1 and CDR2 from the germline V gene are SGHRS and YFSETQ. In DNA form, the CDR3 reads TGCGCCAGCAGCTTAGGGACTAGCGGTATTTATGATGAGCAGTTCTTC. Translated, it gives CASSLGTSGIYDEQFF.

The rearrangement uses TRBV6-5 and TRBJ1-5; D unclear. The V end was cut by 5 bases, the J end by 2 bases, with 13 bases between. The germline V gene encodes CDR1 MNHEY and CDR2 SVGAGI. The CDR3 extends over 15 amino acids. The DNA of the CDR3 is TGTGCCAGCAGTAGGCAGGCCTATGGCAATCAGCCCCAGCATTTT. Translated: CASSRQAYGNQPQHF.

The V gene is TRBV6-1, the J gene TRBJ1-5, with a weak D call TRBD1 (5 bases). V dropped 1 base and J dropped 4 bases, with 11 bases sitting between them. This CDR3 comprises 15 residues. From germline, CDR1 is MNHNS and CDR2 SASEGT. The CDR3 region is CASSEGASGNQPQHF. The CDR3 DNA is TGTGCCAGCAGTGAAGGTGCTTCAGGGAATCAGCCCCAGCATTTT.

The genes are TRBV10-3 and TRBJ1-1, with D perhaps TRBD1 (6 bases). The V end was cut by 6 bases, the J end by 1 base, with 12 bases between. Germline V gives CDR1 ENHRY, CDR2 SYGVKD. The CDR3 covers 14 residues. The CDR3 sequence is CAISLPGQNTEAFF. As DNA, the CDR3 is TGTGCCATCAGCCTCCCGGGACAGAACACTGAAGCTTTCTTT.

The gene calls are TRBV6-5 and TRBJ1-2; no reliable D call. CDR3 length: 15 amino acids. Deletions cut 0 bases from V and 4 bases from J, with 12 bases between. CDR1 and CDR2 (germline): MNHEY, SVGAGI. Here the CDR3 DNA reads TGTGCCAGCAGTTACTCGTACAGTTCCTCCTATGGCTACACCTTC. This translates into CASSYSYSSSYGYTF.

This sequence joins TRBV9 and TRBJ1-3, with D possibly matching TRBD1 (6 bases). The V end was cut by 6 bases, the J end by 0 bases, with 16 bases between. The V gene's germline CDR1 is SGDLS and CDR2 YYNGEE. The CDR3 is 16 amino acids. The CDR3 loop reads CASTVTGSLSGNTIYF. The CDR3 DNA reads as TGTGCCAGCACCGTGACAGGCTCGCTCTCTGGAAACACCATATATTTT.

The chain is built from TRBV5-8 and TRBJ1-1; TRBD1 matches 7 bases. CDR3 length: 14 residues. CDR1 is SGHTS, CDR2 YDEGEE, per germline. V dropped 4 bases and J dropped 1; count of bases not matched to a gene: 4. CDR3 region: CASSLPGGNTEAFF. As DNA, the CDR3 is TGTGCCAGCAGCCTGCCAGGGGGGAACACTGAAGCTTTCTTT.

Only a few counts were recorded for this clone. The chain carries TRBV27 and TRBJ1-4; TRBD1 is a possible D gene (5 bases). V was cut by 2 bases and J by 7 bases, with 14 bases left in between. There are 15 residues in the CDR3. Germline CDR1 is MNHEY and CDR2 is SMNVEV (reference sequence). The CDR3 loop is CASSLRGLFAEKLFF. In DNA, the CDR3 is TGTGCCAGCAGTTTACGGGGGTTGTTCGCTGAAAAACTGTTTTTT.